This TCR beta chain stems from a study of T cell repertoires in cytomegalovirus infection. Background on the study: Epitope selection comprised recently identified HLA-C-restricted CMV epitopes and well-studied HLA-B-restricted CMV epitopes. Through public TCR beta signatures, both CMV infection and matching HLA type were indicated.

This clonotype occurred many times. Antigen unknown. Study results and caveats: Cumulative frequency of public TCR beta families picked out carriers of CMV plus the relevant HLA. HLA-C-restricted TCR beta clonotypes specific for CMV led the ex vivo response.

V lost 4 bases, J lost 7 bases, and 13 bases lay in between. The CDR3 sequence is 13 residues long. CDR1 and CDR2 (germline): SGHVS, FQNEAQ. TCRdb called the reads again in MiXCR, with one record for every CDR3 protein. The data show 51,000 or so distinct CDR3 sequences, around 20% seen once. The chain uses TRBV7-8 and TRBJ1-2, with D perhaps matching TRBD1 (5 bases). The clonotype comes from a human donor in good health (CMV status not recorded). Some clones in this sample may be carry-over from other donors' samples. Sample: CD8+ T cells from cultured PBMCs, taken from culture after CMV antigen stimulation. The CDR3 spells CASSSAGASGYTF. The CDR3 DNA is TGTGCCAGCAGCTCCGCCGGGGCAAGTGGCTACACCTTC.